One and the same sample provided the 24 T cell receptor beta chains below, sequenced in a study of OX40 agonist ivuxolimab in advanced cancers. The method was immunoSEQ multiplex PCR; TCRdb's version includes in-frame clones alone and lacks a portion of them. The sample gives tens of thousands of clones, 75% to 90% of which show up once; about 23% is in the top ten. The sample here was CD4+ or CD8+ T cells sorted from blood, taken in a trial of the OX40 agonist ivuxolimab. The origin of the receptors is an adult with an advanced solid tumor such as melanoma, head and neck, liver or kidney cancer.

By sample share, this clone is medium-sized. The CDR3 spells CASSFGVGQPQHF. CDR3 nucleotide sequence: TGTGCCAGCAGCTTCGGGGTCGGGCAGCCCCAGCATTTT. This chain connects TRBV5-6 to TRBJ1-5, with unresolved D. CDR1 SGHDT and CDR2 YYEEEE come from the germline V gene. The CDR3 covers 13 residues. V was clipped by 2 bases and J by 7 bases, with 10 bases between them.

The V and J genes are TRBV4-3 and TRBJ1-4; D call uncertain. Trimming took off 0 bases at V and 7 bases at J, with 15 bases between the two ends. This CDR3 has 16 amino acids. The germline V gene has CDR1 LGHNA and CDR2 YSLEER. The CDR3 DNA reads as TGCGCCAGCAGCCAAGATGGGGAGTTCCTTAGTGAAAAACTGTTTTTT. As protein: CASSQDGEFLSEKLFF.

This clone was counted once. V usage is TRBV7-3 and J usage is TRBJ2-7, with 9 bases aligning to TRBD2. Germline assignment: CDR1 SGHTA and CDR2 FQGTGA. With V trimmed by 5 bases and J by 4 bases, 12 bases remained unmatched. The CDR3 is 16 amino acids. The DNA for the CDR3 is TGTGCCAGCAGCCCCGAGGGAGGACTAGCGTCGTACGAGCAGTACTTC. It translates to CASSPEGGLASYEQYF.

This rearrangement joins TRBV27 to TRBJ2-7; D gene ambiguous. The V and J ends lost 0 bases and 5 bases respectively, with 14 bases between them. This CDR3 comprises 15 residues. Germline CDR1 reads MNHEY; CDR2 reads SMNVEV (reference sequence). Here the CDR3 reads CASSLSGNGRNEQYF. CDR3 DNA: TGTGCCAGCAGTTTATCAGGGAACGGCAGGAACGAGCAGTACTTC.

V usage is TRBV29-1 and J usage is TRBJ2-1, with D perhaps TRBD2 (6 bases). Trimming shortened V by 3 bases and J by 8 bases, and 11 bases separated the two germline ends. Germline V gives CDR1 SQVTM, CDR2 ANQGSEA. CDR3 length equals 12 residues. CDR3 residues: CSVDGEVDEQFF. CDR3 sequence (DNA): TGCAGCGTTGACGGGGAGGTGGATGAGCAGTTCTTC.

This sequence joins TRBV2 and TRBJ1-2; a weak D match, TRBD1 (6 bases). V was cut by 6 bases and J by 6 bases, with 11 bases left in between. This CDR3 has 12 residues. CDR1 SNHLY and CDR2 FYNNEI come from the germline V gene. The CDR3 loop is CASSTRTDGYTF. CDR3 nucleotides: TGTGCCAGCAGCACCCGGACAGATGGCTACACCTTC.

This chain connects TRBV10-3 to TRBJ2-7, with TRBD1 matching over 7 bases. CDR1 ENHRY and CDR2 SYGVKD come from the germline V gene. After removal of 2 bases from V and 0 bases from J, the junction contained 4 bases not matched to a gene. CDR3 length: 15 amino acids. The DNA for the CDR3 is TGTGCCATCAGTGAGGACAGGGAACTCTCCTACGAGCAGTACTTC. It specifies CAISEDRELSYEQYF.

This chain connects TRBV5-6 to TRBJ2-5; tentative D call: TRBD1 (5 bases). Germline V lookup: CDR1 SGHDT, CDR2 YYEEEE. The V end was cut by 0 bases, the J end by 2 bases, with 8 bases between. The CDR3 runs to 14 residues. This chain's CDR3 is CASSLEAGQETQYF. The CDR3 region has the DNA TGTGCCAGCAGCTTGGAGGCAGGGCAAGAGACCCAGTACTTC.

The chain links TRBV30 to TRBJ1-1; D ambiguous. Germline V CDR1 and CDR2: GTSNPN, SVGIG (reference sequence). The CDR3 has 13 amino acids. Trimming stripped 0 bases from V and 1 base from J, with 6 bases between. For the CDR3, the DNA is TGTGCCTGGAGTGTACTCTCGAACACTGAAGCTTTCTTT. It is translated as CAWSVLSNTEAFF.

DNA for the CDR3: TGTGCCAGCAGCCGGCACGAGGGAACCAGCTCCTACGAGCAGTACTTC. Its protein is CASSRHEGTSSYEQYF. This chain uses TRBV11-3 with TRBJ2-7; the D gene is possibly TRBD2 (5 bases). The CDR3 contains 16 residues. V lost 5 bases and J lost 0, with 17 bases in between. The V gene's germline CDR1 is SGHNT and CDR2 YENEEA.

This chain connects TRBV19 to TRBJ1-1; tentatively, D is TRBD1 (5 bases). This CDR3 is built from 12 residues. CDR1 LNHDA and CDR2 SQIVND come from the germline V gene (reference sequence). Trimming removed 1 base at V and 6 bases at J, with 6 bases between. CDR3 nucleotides: TGTGCCAGTAGTATAGGGGGGGCTGAAGCTTTCTTT. This gives the protein CASSIGGAEAFF.

The genes are TRBV4-3 and TRBJ2-7, with a weak D call TRBD1 (6 bases). Germline V gene data show CDR1 as LGHNA and CDR2 as YSLEER. Trimming stripped 6 bases from V and 0 bases from J, with 18 bases between. The CDR3 length is 16 residues. CDR3 amino acids: CASSLEGGPSSYEQYF. CDR3 bases: TGCGCCAGCAGTTTGGAAGGGGGACCCAGCTCCTACGAGCAGTACTTC.

V is TRBV7-9 and J is TRBJ1-4; no firm D call. The CDR3 is made up of 14 amino acids. Germline V gene lookup returns CDR1 SEHNR and CDR2 FQNEAQ (reference sequence). V lost 5 bases and J lost 8, with 15 bases in between. CDR3 sequence: CASSRTESGEKLFF. The CDR3 coding sequence is TGTGCCAGCAGCCGTACAGAATCGGGCGAAAAACTGTTTTTT. Full variable domain (outside the CDR3, taken from reference TRBV7-9 and TRBJ1-4): DTGVSQNPRHKITKRGQNVTFRCDPISEHNRLYWYRQTLGQGPEFLTYFQNEAQLEKSRLLSDRFSAERPKGSFSTLEIQRTEQGDSAMYLCASSRTESGEKLFFGSGTQLSVL.

CDR3 nucleotide sequence: TGTGCCAGCAGCTTTTTAGCGGGGGAGCAGTACTTC. Amino acids: CASSFLAGEQYF. The V and J genes are TRBV7-2 and TRBJ2-7; 8 bases match TRBD2. This CDR3 is built from 12 residues. V lost 3 bases to trimming and J lost 7 bases; unmatched junction nucleotides: 2. Germline CDR1 SGHTA, CDR2 FQGNSA.

This sequence joins TRBV5-1 and TRBJ2-7; D is unclear. CDR1 SGHRS and CDR2 YFSETQ come from the germline V gene. Trimming took 5 bases from V and 6 from J, leaving 12 bases between them. The CDR3 runs to 12 residues. The CDR3 region has the DNA TGCGCCAGCAGACCGAAGGATGGCGAGCAGTACTTC. This sequence encodes CASRPKDGEQYF.

The rearrangement joins TRBV4-1 to TRBJ1-2; D is possibly TRBD1 (6 bases). The germline gives CDR1 MGHRA, CDR2 YSYEKL. V lost 0 bases and J lost 4, with 12 bases in between. This CDR3 contains 15 residues. DNA of the CDR3: TGCGCCAGCAGCCAAGATAATCGGGGGGCCTATGGCTACACCTTC. Encoded protein: CASSQDNRGAYGYTF.

This clone was detected only once. The rearrangement links TRBV29-1 to TRBJ1-2; D ambiguous. The germline gives CDR1 SQVTM, CDR2 ANQGSEA. The CDR3 is 16 amino acids. V dropped 0 bases and J dropped 4 bases, with 18 bases sitting between them. The CDR3 is CSVEDYTDNGSYGYTF. The CDR3, as DNA: TGCAGCGTTGAAGATTACACAGACAACGGAAGCTATGGCTACACCTTC.

The J gene is TRBJ1-2, the V gene TRBV2; D is uncertain. V was clipped by 4 bases and J by 3 bases, with 6 bases between them. Germline loops: CDR1 SNHLY, CDR2 FYNNEI. The CDR3 has 12 residues. Here the CDR3 DNA reads TGTGCCAGCAGTGGCGGGGACTATGGCTACACCTTC. Amino acid sequence: CASSGGDYGYTF.

The chain is built from TRBV6-5 and TRBJ2-7; the D gene is possibly TRBD1 (6 bases). The CDR3 length is 13 residues. The V gene lost 5 bases and the J gene lost 1 base, with 9 bases spanning the gap. Per the germline V gene, CDR1 is MNHEY and CDR2 is SVGAGI. The CDR3 nucleotides are TGTGCCAGCAGTCATACAGGGTCCTACGAGCAGTACTTC. Translated, it gives CASSHTGSYEQYF.

This rearrangement joins TRBV7-8 to TRBJ2-7; D may correspond to TRBD1 or TRBD2 (5 bases each). Deletions cut 1 base from V and 1 base from J, with 11 bases between. The CDR3 covers 15 residues. CDR1 is SGHVS and CDR2 is FQNEAQ in the germline V gene. CDR3 protein: CASSLGGDGSYEQYF. The CDR3 nucleotides read TGTGCCAGCAGCTTAGGAGGGGATGGGTCCTACGAGCAGTACTTC.

The chain carries TRBV7-9 and TRBJ1-2; 10 nucleotides line up with TRBD1. Germline assignment: CDR1 SEHNR and CDR2 FQNEAQ (reference sequence). This CDR3 is built from 15 residues. The ends lost 4 bases at V and 4 bases at J; junction bases unmatched: 6. The CDR3 nucleotides read TGTGCCAGCAGCTATGAGACAGGGGGCCCCTATGGCTACACCTTC. It translates to CASSYETGGPYGYTF.

The chain joins TRBV19 to TRBJ1-4, with TRBD1 as a possible D gene (5 bases). The CDR3 covers 14 residues. Germline CDR1 LNHDA, CDR2 SQIVND (reference sequence). Trimming took 9 bases from V and 0 from J, leaving 11 bases between them. The chain's CDR3 is CASSRGATNEKLFF. CDR3 nucleotides: TGTGCCAGCTCTAGGGGTGCAACTAATGAAAAACTGTTTTTT.

This chain joins TRBV6-1 and TRBJ2-1; no clear D gene. There are 14 residues in the CDR3. Germline CDR1 and CDR2: MNHNS and SASEGT. Trimming stripped 0 bases from V and 8 bases from J, with 11 bases between. The CDR3 protein is CASSEASLAYEQFF. The CDR3 DNA sequence: TGTGCCAGCAGTGAAGCGTCCCTGGCCTATGAGCAGTTCTTC.

The V and J genes are TRBV28 and TRBJ2-7, with D uncertain. CDR1 is MDHEN and CDR2 is SYDVKM in the germline V gene. This CDR3 is built from 14 residues. The V and J ends lost 6 bases and 2 bases respectively, with 14 bases between them. This chain's CDR3 is CASRHHAATYEQYF. The CDR3 bases are TGTGCCAGCAGACACCACGCGGCCACCTACGAGCAGTACTTC.